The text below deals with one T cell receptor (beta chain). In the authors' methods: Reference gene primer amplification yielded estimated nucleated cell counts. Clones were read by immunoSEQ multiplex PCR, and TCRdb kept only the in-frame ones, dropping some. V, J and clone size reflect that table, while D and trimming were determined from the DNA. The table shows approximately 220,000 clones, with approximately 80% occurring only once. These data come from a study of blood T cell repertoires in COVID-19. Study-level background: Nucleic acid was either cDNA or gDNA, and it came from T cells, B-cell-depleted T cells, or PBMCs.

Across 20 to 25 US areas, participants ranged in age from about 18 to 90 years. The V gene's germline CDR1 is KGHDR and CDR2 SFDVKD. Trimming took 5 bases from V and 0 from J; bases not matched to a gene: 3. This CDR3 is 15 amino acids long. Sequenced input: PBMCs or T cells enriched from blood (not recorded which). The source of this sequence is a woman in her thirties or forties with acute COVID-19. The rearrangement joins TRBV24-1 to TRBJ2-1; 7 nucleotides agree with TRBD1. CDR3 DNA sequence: TGTGCCACCAGTGGTGACAGGGACTCCTACAATGAGCAGTTCTTC. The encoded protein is CATSGDRDSYNEQFF.